These 23 T cell receptor beta chains were sequenced from one sample in a study of T cell changes during pregnancy in multiple sclerosis. Data came from immunoSEQ multiplex PCR; TCRdb stores just in-frame clones and leaves some out. The sample comprises around 95,000 clones, over 85% of which are singletons, and 1.5% to 2% rests with the top ten. The sequencing used peripheral blood, collected after pregnancy. Source of these receptors: a female donor in good health, enrolled as a control in a pregnancy study.

The rearrangement joins TRBV7-9 to TRBJ1-1, with 8 positions matching TRBD1. The CDR3 covers 14 residues. The trim removed 7 bases at V and 2 bases at J, leaving 6 bases unmatched. Germline CDR1 SEHNR, CDR2 FQNEAQ (reference sequence). DNA for the CDR3: TGTGCCAGCAACCTGGGACAGGAAAACACTGAAGCTTTCTTT. It encodes CASNLGQENTEAFF.

This chain links TRBV4-1 with TRBJ2-3; 10 positions agree with TRBD2. The CDR3 covers 15 residues. The germline CDR1 and CDR2 sequences are MGHRA and YSYEKL. V gave up 4 bases and J gave up 3 bases; unmatched junction bases: 4. The CDR3 nucleotides are TGCGCCAGCAGCCCCATTAGCGGGAGGACAGATACGCAGTATTTT. Translating gives CASSPISGRTDTQYF.

The V and J genes are TRBV28 and TRBJ2-2, with D tentatively TRBD1 (5 bases). Per germline, CDR1 MDHEN and CDR2 SYDVKM. This CDR3 is 16 amino acids long. The V and J ends lost 3 bases and 6 bases respectively, with 17 bases between them. CDR3 in amino acids: CASSFPGPTKAGELFF. For the CDR3, the DNA is TGTGCCAGCAGTTTCCCAGGGCCAACTAAGGCCGGGGAGCTGTTTTTT.

The rearrangement joins TRBV2 to TRBJ2-5; 15 nucleotides line up with TRBD2. J was trimmed by 5 bases and V by 5 bases; bases with no gene match: 9. This CDR3 is 17 amino acids long. Germline V lookup: CDR1 SNHLY, CDR2 FYNNEI. The CDR3 sequence is CASSPRTSGRARETQYF. DNA for the CDR3: TGTGCCAGCAGTCCTAGGACTAGCGGGAGGGCCAGGGAGACCCAGTACTTC.

V is TRBV2 and J is TRBJ2-3, with 7 positions matching TRBD2. This CDR3 is 15 amino acids long. Trimming at V came to 7 bases and at J to 4 bases, leaving 11 bases not matched to a gene. Germline V lookup: CDR1 SNHLY, CDR2 FYNNEI. CDR3 nucleotide sequence: TGTGCCAGCAACAAGGGGCAGGGAGGGTCAGATACGCAGTATTTT. This gives the protein CASNKGQGGSDTQYF.

The chain carries TRBV6-1 and TRBJ1-2; 11 nucleotides match TRBD1. The length of the CDR3 is 15 residues. Germline loops: CDR1 MNHNS, CDR2 SASEGT. V dropped 6 bases and J dropped 5; count of bases not matched to a gene: 8. DNA for the CDR3: TGTGCCAGCAGCGCCGGGGACAGGGGGTTTTATGGCTACACCTTC. As protein: CASSAGDRGFYGYTF.

The chain uses TRBV6-1 and TRBJ1-5, with TRBD1 matching over 7 bases. J was trimmed by 0 bases and V by 8 bases; bases with no gene match: 7. Germline lookup yields CDR1 MNHNS and CDR2 SASEGT. This CDR3 contains 15 residues. CDR3 DNA: TGTGCCAGCGAGACAGGGTTCCTTAGCAATCAGCCCCAGCATTTT. This encodes CASETGFLSNQPQHF.

In DNA, the CDR3 is TGCGCCAGCAGCTTGGGACTAGCGGGATTTGAGCAGTTCTTC. This encodes CASSLGLAGFEQFF. This sequence joins TRBV5-1 and TRBJ2-1, with TRBD2 matching over 11 bases. Germline lookup yields CDR1 SGHRS and CDR2 YFSETQ. Unmatched junction bases numbered 2, after V lost 0 bases and J lost 9 bases. There are 14 residues in the CDR3.

The rearrangement joins TRBV7-2 to TRBJ1-3; TRBD1 aligns across 8 bases. With 3 bases clipped from V and 0 bases from J, the junction kept 4 bases outside the gene matches. CDR3 length: 16 residues. Germline CDR1 is SGHTA and CDR2 is FQGNSA. The CDR3 coding sequence is TGTGCCAGCAGCTTTAACAGGGGGTCCTCTGGAAACACCATATATTTT. Its translation: CASSFNRGSSGNTIYF.

The chain employs TRBV5-1 and TRBJ1-1; tentatively, D is TRBD1 (5 bases). The CDR3 sequence is 14 residues long. Germline V gene sequence: CDR1 SGHRS, CDR2 YFSETQ. V was trimmed by 2 bases and J by 2 bases, leaving 10 bases between them. The CDR3 protein is CASSLDGGNTEAFF. As DNA, the CDR3 is TGCGCCAGCAGCTTAGACGGGGGTAACACTGAAGCTTTCTTT.

The V gene is TRBV5-1, the J gene TRBJ1-2; weak D call: TRBD1 (6 bases). V gave up 3 bases and J gave up 9 bases, with 24 bases separating them. CDR1 and CDR2 from the germline V gene are SGHRS and YFSETQ. The CDR3 has 16 residues. The CDR3 reads CASSSLPGQGLWCYTF. CDR3 in DNA: TGCGCCAGCAGCTCCTTACCGGGACAAGGTCTATGGTGCTACACCTTC.

J is TRBJ1-5 and V is TRBV19; D uncertain. V lost 2 bases to trimming and J lost 7 bases, with 15 bases between them. The CDR3 is 15 amino acids. Germline loops: CDR1 LNHDA, CDR2 SQIVND (reference sequence). The DNA of the CDR3 is TGTGCCAGTAGTATATCGCATGAGGTCGGGCAGCCCCAGCATTTT. This translates into CASSISHEVGQPQHF.

For the CDR3, the DNA is TGTGCCAGCAGTGAAGCTAGCCGAGAGACCCAGTACTTC. Translation gives CASSEASRETQYF. This chain joins TRBV2 and TRBJ2-5, with unresolved D. The CDR3 covers 13 residues. The V end was cut by 0 bases, the J end by 4 bases, with 6 bases between. CDR1 is SNHLY, CDR2 FYNNEI, per germline.

CDR3 bases: TGCGCCAGCAGCCAAACAAACAGGGAGCCTGAAGCTTTCTTT. Translating gives CASSQTNREPEAFF. The J gene is TRBJ1-1, the V gene TRBV4-1, with a possible D match to TRBD1 (6 bases). The CDR3 runs to 14 residues. Germline V gene lookup returns CDR1 MGHRA and CDR2 YSYEKL. The ends were cut back, 2 bases at V and 6 bases at J, with 13 bases in the middle.

J is TRBJ2-5 and V is TRBV6-5; D not certain. The V end lost 6 bases, the J end lost 3 bases, and 11 bases lay between the germline ends. Per the germline V gene, CDR1 is MNHEY and CDR2 is SVGAGI. This CDR3 is built from 13 residues. The CDR3 spells CASSYTEKETQYF. CDR3 nucleotide sequence: TGTGCCAGCAGCTATACAGAGAAAGAGACCCAGTACTTC.

This chain connects TRBV5-1 to TRBJ1-1, with D tentatively TRBD1 (6 bases). Germline CDR1 reads SGHRS; CDR2 reads YFSETQ. V was clipped by 0 bases and J by 5 bases, with 17 bases between them. This CDR3 spans 16 amino acids. DNA of the CDR3: TGCGCCAGCAGCTTGGCGCCGGGGGGGCTGGAAACTGAAGCTTTCTTT. Translated, it gives CASSLAPGGLETEAFF.

The rearrangement joins TRBV6-1 to TRBJ2-1; the match to TRBD2 covers 9 bases. CDR3 length: 14 amino acids. Germline assignment: CDR1 MNHNS and CDR2 SASEGT. J gave up 5 bases and V 5 bases, and 4 bases lay outside the gene matches. CDR3 loop: CASSRSGRNNEQFF. The DNA of the CDR3 is TGTGCCAGCAGTCGTAGCGGGAGAAACAATGAGCAGTTCTTC.

This chain connects TRBV21-1 to TRBJ1-2; TRBD1 was called by the table and not checked on the DNA. TRBV21-1 is a documented pseudogene. There are 18 residues in the CDR3. The CDR3 sequence is CASSKAGRGDRPNYGYTF. In nucleotides, the CDR3 is TGTGCCAGCAGCAAAGCTGGGCGTGGGGACAGGCCGAACTATGGCTACACCTTC.

The chain joins TRBV2 to TRBJ1-5; 9 bases agree with TRBD1. Germline lookup yields CDR1 SNHLY and CDR2 FYNNEI. The length of the CDR3 is 14 residues. Trimming at V came to 8 bases and at J to 5 bases, leaving 7 bases not matched to a gene. The CDR3 nucleotides are TGTGCCAGCTCCGGGACAGGGTTTGATCAGCCCCAGCATTTT. This codes for CASSGTGFDQPQHF.

This clone was found a few times. The junction departs from the called germline gene at one end, perhaps through a read error. The CDR3 DNA is TGTGCCAGCAGGGACTACAGGGGAGAAGCTTTCTTT. This codes for CASRDYRGEAFF. The V call is TRBV6-4, the J call TRBJ1-1; TRBD1 agrees at 7 bases. The CDR3 sequence is 12 residues long. Germline assignment: CDR1 MRHNA and CDR2 SNTAGT.

This chain uses TRBV5-1 with TRBJ1-3; 8 bases align to TRBD1. This CDR3 contains 15 residues. Germline assignment: CDR1 SGHRS and CDR2 YFSETQ. V lost 1 base to trimming and J lost 8 bases; unmatched junction nucleotides: 8. The DNA for the CDR3 is TGCGCCAGCAGCTTGAGGGCAGGGGGCATGGACACCATATATTTT. This translates into CASSLRAGGMDTIYF.

There are a few counts of this clone. V is TRBV2 and J is TRBJ2-5; TRBD2 aligns across 13 bases. Trimming at V came to 7 bases and at J to 1 base, leaving 9 bases not matched to a gene. Germline V gives CDR1 SNHLY, CDR2 FYNNEI. This CDR3 comprises 17 residues. The DNA for the CDR3 is TGTGCCAGCACAAGAATGGGACTAGCGGGGACCCAAGAGACCCAGTACTTC. Encoded protein: CASTRMGLAGTQETQYF.

CDR3 loop: CASSIWDLNTGELFF. The CDR3 nucleotides are TGTGCCAGCAGCATATGGGACTTGAACACCGGGGAGCTGTTTTTT. This chain links TRBV7-9 with TRBJ2-2; D is possibly TRBD2 (6 bases). The CDR3 totals 15 residues. CDR1 SEHNR and CDR2 FQNEAQ come from the germline V gene (reference sequence). With 5 bases removed from V and 1 base from J, the gap between germline ends came to 11 bases.